This is a list of T cell receptor beta chains from one sample in a study of cytomegalovirus exposure and HLA in healthy donors. Libraries were prepared by immunoSEQ multiplex PCR; TCRdb keeps only in-frame clonotypes and omits some of them. The sample comprises some 200,000 clones, 70% of which are singletons, and around 2.6% rests with the top ten. Specimen: PBMCs. Receptor source: a man aged 35-49 years in good health and CMV-seropositive. Both conserved end residues are part of each CDR3.

V gene: TRBV7-9; CDR3 protein: CASSVLAGETDTQYF
V gene: TRBV4-2; CDR3 protein: CASSPNDSGGYGYTF
V gene: TRBV5-1; CDR3 protein: CASSLEGQRYEQYF
V gene: TRBV2; CDR3 protein: CASGPGSRQYF
V gene: TRBV21-1; CDR3 protein: CASSKAAAVTGELFF
V gene: TRBV2; CDR3 protein: CASRGQNTEAFF
V gene: TRBV5-1; CDR3 protein: CASSLRSGLAGGPFTQYF
V gene: TRBV10-3; CDR3 protein: CAISVDSQETQYF
V gene: TRBV7-9; CDR3 protein: CSSSLGVSHGAFF
V gene: TRBV19; CDR3 protein: CASSGTGGSYEQYF
V gene: TRBV11-2; CDR3 protein: CASSLGQGGVSYTF